The 15 T cell receptor beta chains listed next were all sequenced from one sample in a study of siplizumab effects on memory and regulatory T cells (dated by TCRdb to between 2019 and 2020). Libraries were prepared through the immunoSEQ multiplex PCR assay. The source is immuneACCESS, and TCRdb retained only in-frame sequences with V and J called. Part of the clones is not carried over; for the studies checked, unresolved V genes explain less than half of this, and the remainder is unexplained. The sample table holds 70,000 to 100,000 clones, of which approximately 96% were seen once. The ten top clones hold roughly 0.033% of the sample. Sequencing input: naive CD4+ T cells sorted from blood. Interpreted using the paper, the cell subset or site label stands for: unstimulated naive T cells. The receptors come from a human donor in good health.

The chain's CDR3 is CASSLTIDYEQYF. The CDR3 DNA sequence: TGTGCCAGCAGCTTAACGATCGATTACGAGCAGTACTTC. This chain connects TRBV7-3 to TRBJ2-7; D is uncertain. Germline assignment: CDR1 SGHTA and CDR2 FQGTGA. CDR3 length equals 13 residues. The ends were cut back, 0 bases at V and 4 bases at J, with 7 bases in the middle. The full variable domain, in which reference TRBV7-3 and TRBJ2-7 provide the parts outside the CDR3, is GAGVSQTPSNKVTEKGKYVELRCDPISGHTALYWYRQSLGQGPEFLIYFQGTGAADDSGLPNDRFFAVRPEGSVSTLKIQRTERGDSAVYLCASSLTIDYEQYFGPGTRLTVT.

The V and J genes are TRBV6-5 and TRBJ1-2; D is possibly TRBD1 (5 bases). With 0 bases removed from V and 4 bases from J, the gap between germline ends came to 9 bases. The CDR3 runs to 14 residues. Germline CDR1 reads MNHEY; CDR2 reads SVGAGI. In DNA form, the CDR3 reads TGTGCCAGCAGTTACTCATGGGGCAGCTATGGCTACACCTTC. Translation: CASSYSWGSYGYTF.

The rearrangement links TRBV30 to TRBJ2-7, with D possibly matching TRBD1 (5 bases). The V gene lost 2 bases and the J gene lost 7 bases, with 12 bases spanning the gap. Germline V gene sequence: CDR1 GTSNPN, CDR2 SVGIG (reference sequence). The CDR3 consists of 12 residues. The CDR3, as DNA: TGTGCCTGGAGTCCCAGGGTGCGGGAGCAGTACTTC. Its translation is CAWSPRVREQYF.

On this clone itself: The junction differs from germline at one of its ends, possibly a read error. This CDR3 is CASTERGANQPQHF. DNA of the CDR3: TGTGCCAGCACTGAACGGGGGGCCAATCAGCCCCAGCATTTT. The V gene is TRBV6-1, the J gene TRBJ1-5; a possible D gene is TRBD1 (6 bases). This CDR3 has 14 amino acids. The germline gives CDR1 MNHNS, CDR2 SASEGT.

This clone was seen a single time. The chain combines TRBV6-5 with TRBJ2-6; D call uncertain. There are 16 residues in the CDR3. Germline V gene lookup returns CDR1 MNHEY and CDR2 SVGAGI. Trimming took off 0 bases at V and 0 bases at J, with 6 bases between the two ends. The DNA of the CDR3 is TGTGCCAGCAGTTACTCGATGGCCTCTGGGGCCAACGTCCTGACTTTC. Protein product: CASSYSMASGANVLTF.

V usage is TRBV6-1 and J usage is TRBJ1-1; no clear D. The CDR3 length is 13 residues. The germline CDR1 and CDR2 sequences are MNHNS and SASEGT. V gave up 3 bases and J gave up 5 bases, with 10 bases separating them. The CDR3 DNA is TGTGCCAGCAGTGATCCCGGGCGGACTGAAGCTTTCTTT. It encodes CASSDPGRTEAFF.

A single count supports this clone. The chain links TRBV28 to TRBJ2-3; D gene uncertain. The CDR3 runs 15 residues. V was cut by 7 bases and J by 2 bases, with 16 bases left in between. Germline lookup yields CDR1 MDHEN and CDR2 SYDVKM. The CDR3: CASNSQRLLTDTQYF. The CDR3 coding sequence is TGTGCCAGCAATTCCCAAAGGCTACTCACAGATACGCAGTATTTT.

The J gene is TRBJ2-1, the V gene TRBV7-7; weak D call: TRBD1 (5 bases). The germline V gene has CDR1 SSHAT and CDR2 FNYEAQ (reference sequence). The CDR3 contains 14 residues. Trimming left V 1 base short and J 5 bases short, with 9 bases between. DNA of the CDR3: TGTGCCAGCAGCTTAGGCAGGGTAAACAATGAGCAGTTCTTC. This gives the protein CASSLGRVNNEQFF.

The chain links TRBV19 to TRBJ2-7, with TRBD2 matching 9 bases. This CDR3 has 12 amino acids. Germline CDR1 and CDR2: LNHDA and SQIVND (reference sequence). After removal of 10 bases from V and 4 bases from J, the junction contained 5 bases not matched to a gene. CDR3: CATSSGDYEQYF. The CDR3 DNA reads as TGTGCCACCTCTAGCGGGGATTACGAGCAGTACTTC.

This sequence joins TRBV5-1 and TRBJ1-4; 8 positions agree with TRBD1. Germline V gene sequence: CDR1 SGHRS, CDR2 YFSETQ. The ends lost 7 bases at V and 7 bases at J; junction bases unmatched: 3. The length of the CDR3 is 12 residues. CDR3 amino acids: CASGQGGEKLFF. The CDR3 DNA reads TGCGCCAGCGGACAGGGAGGTGAAAAACTGTTTTTT.

This clone was detected once. This chain links TRBV6-5 with TRBJ1-4; 7 bases map to TRBD1. The V segment lost 5 bases and the J segment 13 bases; nucleotides outside the gene matches: 16. This CDR3 spans 15 amino acids. Germline assignment: CDR1 MNHEY and CDR2 SVGAGI. CDR3 sequence: CASSPSGGGEKRLFF. CDR3 DNA: TGTGCCAGCAGTCCTTCAGGGGGAGGCGAAAAAAGACTGTTTTTT.

This rearrangement joins TRBV7-9 to TRBJ2-7; TRBD1 agrees at 7 bases. CDR3 length equals 14 residues. Germline V CDR1 and CDR2: SEHNR, FQNEAQ (reference sequence). V lost 7 bases and J lost 2; bases outside the gene matches: 8. CDR3 region: CASTPGQVPYEQYF. CDR3 bases: TGTGCCAGCACCCCCGGACAGGTACCCTACGAGCAGTACTTC.

V is TRBV4-1 and J is TRBJ1-2, with unresolved D. V lost 0 bases to trimming and J lost 4 bases, with 9 bases between them. This CDR3 has 14 residues. The germline gives CDR1 MGHRA, CDR2 YSYEKL. CDR3 in amino acids: CASSQDRWSYGYTF. CDR3 DNA: TGCGCCAGCAGCCAAGATAGGTGGAGCTATGGCTACACCTTC.

V gene TRBV11-2 combines with J gene TRBJ2-7, with 8 bases identical to TRBD1. Looked up from germline, CDR1 is SGHAT and CDR2 is FQNNGV. The J segment lost 1 base and the V segment lost 7 bases, leaving 9 bases of the junction unmatched. CDR3 length: 15 amino acids. The CDR3 nucleotides are TGTGCCAGCACCCAGGGGGCAGGGGGATCCTACGAGCAGTACTTC. This codes for CASTQGAGGSYEQYF.

The chain employs TRBV5-5 and TRBJ1-3; 7 bases line up with TRBD1. V was pared by 1 base and J by 0 bases, with 7 bases of the junction left unmatched. The CDR3 contains 17 residues. Germline assignment: CDR1 SGHKS and CDR2 YYEKEE (reference sequence). For the CDR3, the DNA is TGTGCCAGCAGCTTGCTGATCGGGACAGCCTCTGGAAACACCATATATTTT. Amino acid sequence: CASSLLIGTASGNTIYF.